This passage covers 10 T cell receptor beta chains from one sample sequenced in a study of control samples from healthy donors and cancer patients. The data were produced by immunoSEQ multiplex PCR, yet TCRdb's version contains in-frame clones alone and is incomplete. In the table there are tens of thousands of clones, around nine tenths of which are singletons. The sequencing input was PBMCs. These receptor sequences come from a young man with colorectal cancer.

The chain combines TRBV24-1 with TRBJ2-1, with D maybe TRBD2 (5 bases). V was clipped by 9 bases and J by 7 bases, with 12 bases between them. In germline, CDR1 is KGHDR, CDR2 SFDVKD. The CDR3 runs 12 residues. CDR3 DNA sequence: TGTGCCACCGGAGGATCGGTGAATGAGCAGTTCTTC. This encodes CATGGSVNEQFF.

The V gene is TRBV4-3, the J gene TRBJ1-4; D perhaps matches TRBD1 (5 bases). The germline V gene has CDR1 LGHNA and CDR2 YSLEER. This CDR3 is built from 13 residues. Trimming removed 1 base from V and 13 bases from J, with 13 bases in between. The CDR3 nucleotides are TGCGCCAGCAGCCAAGTGACGGGGCTAGGACTGTTTTTT. This codes for CASSQVTGLGLFF.

The chain couples TRBV9 to TRBJ2-3; 11 positions agree with TRBD2. Germline CDR1 reads SGDLS; CDR2 reads YYNGEE. The junction had 14 bases not matched to a gene; V was cut back by 3 bases and J by 2 bases. The CDR3 consists of 19 residues. The CDR3 DNA is TGTGCCAGCAGCGGGAGACTGGTCGGACTAGCGGGCAACACAGATACGCAGTATTTT. It specifies CASSGRLVGLAGNTDTQYF.

This chain uses TRBV2 with TRBJ1-4; TRBD1 is a possible D gene (6 bases). Per germline, CDR1 SNHLY and CDR2 FYNNEI. This CDR3 comprises 16 residues. Trimming removed 6 bases from V and 4 bases from J, with 18 bases in between. The CDR3 loop is CASSRLGGRDNEKLFF. CDR3 DNA sequence: TGTGCCAGCAGCCGATTAGGGGGACGCGATAATGAAAAACTGTTTTTT.

The genes are TRBV7-2 and TRBJ2-7; TRBD1 matches 9 bases. V lost 0 bases to trimming and J lost 3 bases; unmatched junction nucleotides: 3. Germline CDR1 SGHTA, CDR2 FQGNSA. The CDR3 has 15 residues. CDR3 region: CASSLAGQGVYEQYF. CDR3 in DNA: TGTGCCAGCAGCTTAGCGGGACAGGGCGTCTACGAGCAGTACTTC.

The rearrangement joins TRBV19 to TRBJ2-2; D is unresolved. The ends were cut back, 1 base at V and 5 bases at J, with 2 bases in the middle. Germline lookup yields CDR1 LNHDA and CDR2 SQIVND (reference sequence). The CDR3 length is 12 residues. The CDR3 nucleotides read TGTGCCAGTAGTATAGCAACCGGGGAGCTGTTTTTT. This translates into CASSIATGELFF.

DNA of the CDR3: TGTGCCAGCAGTGTGGCAGCGGGGGAATCCTACGAGCAGTACTTC. Its protein product is CASSVAAGESYEQYF. The chain is built from TRBV6-4 and TRBJ2-7; TRBD2 aligns across 8 bases. Germline values: CDR1 MRHNA, CDR2 SNTAGT. The CDR3 is 15 residues long. Germline trimming cut 4 bases from V and 1 base from J; bases unmatched to any gene: 6.

The V call is TRBV30, the J call TRBJ1-1, with a weak D call TRBD1 (5 bases). Germline CDR1 reads GTSNPN; CDR2 reads SVGIG (reference sequence). The V end was cut by 5 bases, the J end by 2 bases, with 18 bases between. The length of the CDR3 is 15 residues. CDR3 coding DNA: TGTGCCTGGGAGGCGGGACTACCGTTCAACACTGAAGCTTTCTTT. Its translation is CAWEAGLPFNTEAFF.

This clone was detected only once. The CDR3 DNA sequence: TGTGCCAGCAGTTCAGGGAATTCACCCCTCCACTTT. It translates to CASSSGNSPLHF. J is TRBJ1-6 and V is TRBV27; perhaps TRBD1 as D (5 bases). Germline V gene lookup returns CDR1 MNHEY and CDR2 SMNVEV (reference sequence). The CDR3 spans 12 residues. Trimming took off 4 bases at V and 7 bases at J, with 5 bases between the two ends.

The J gene is TRBJ1-1, the V gene TRBV5-1; TRBD1 aligns across 8 bases. The CDR3 contains 16 residues. Trimming cost V 3 bases and J 3 bases; bases outside gene matches: 10. In germline, CDR1 is SGHRS, CDR2 YFSETQ. CDR3 in amino acids: CASSSKSGGTDTEAFF. CDR3 nucleotides: TGCGCCAGCAGCTCTAAATCAGGGGGCACGGACACTGAAGCTTTCTTT.